This T cell receptor beta chain originates from a study of CD8 T cells in Susac syndrome. Broader study findings: Individuals included in the TCR sequencing and HLA analysis were acknowledged by the study to be relatively few in number.

Comment on this clonotype: Its specificity is not known.

CDR3 length: 14 amino acids. Deletions cut 1 base from V and 1 base from J, with 5 bases between. The germline gives CDR1 LGHDT, CDR2 YNNKEL (reference sequence). RNA totalling roughly 0.45 to 1 ug underwent reverse transcription with random hexamers. Amplification of the TCR beta CDR3 was carried out by immunoSEQ multiplex PCR, which spanned a total of 54 Vbeta and 13 Jbeta segments. TCRdb called the immunoSEQ multiplex PCR reads again in MiXCR, with one record for every CDR3 protein. The table lists approximately 190,000 distinct CDR3 sequences, about 94% of them singletons. The TCR sequence derives from a human donor with Susac syndrome. This chain links TRBV3-1 with TRBJ1-5, with a possible D match to TRBD1 (5 bases). The sequenced sample was CD4+ T cells from PBMCs. This CDR3 reads CASSQGGSNQPQHF. Written as DNA, the CDR3 is TGTGCCAGCAGCCAAGGGGGGAGCAATCAGCCCCAGCATTTT. Full variable domain (rest looked up from reference TRBV3-1 and TRBJ1-5): DTAVSQTPKYLVTQMGNDKSIKCEQNLGHDTMYWYKQDSKKFLKIMFSYNNKELIINETVPNRFSPKSPDKAHLNLHINSLELGDSAVYFCASSQGGSNQPQHFGDGTRLSIL.